This entry lists 29 T cell receptor beta chains sequenced from one sample in a study of blood T cell repertoires in COVID-19. Libraries were prepared by immunoSEQ multiplex PCR; TCRdb keeps only in-frame clonotypes and omits some of them. The repertoire holds approximately 230,000 clones, with 70% to 85% as singletons. The sample consisted of peripheral blood. All receptors derive from an elderly man with acute or convalescent COVID-19.

This sequence joins TRBV7-3 and TRBJ2-1, with TRBD2 matching over 8 bases. Looked up from germline, CDR1 is SGHTA and CDR2 is FQGTGA. The V gene end was trimmed by 5 bases and the J gene end by 7 bases; junction bases not matched to a gene: 7. The CDR3 covers 14 residues. CDR3 region: CASSPGTSGNEQFF. CDR3 in DNA: TGTGCCAGCAGCCCAGGGACTAGTGGAAATGAGCAGTTCTTC.

The chain carries TRBV7-2 and TRBJ2-7, with 11 bases aligning to TRBD2. Per germline, CDR1 SGHTA and CDR2 FQGNSA. This CDR3 has 17 amino acids. The J segment lost 0 bases and the V segment lost 1 base, leaving 5 bases of the junction unmatched. In DNA, the CDR3 is TGTGCCAGCAGCTTAGTTTCTAGCGGGAGGTACTCCTACGAGCAGTACTTC. Its protein is CASSLVSSGRYSYEQYF.

The CDR3 is CSEPTGGDLGTEAFF. The CDR3 nucleotides read TGCAGCGAACCGACAGGGGGCGATTTAGGCACTGAAGCTTTCTTT. The V and J genes are TRBV29-1 and TRBJ1-1; 10 nucleotides match TRBD1. The CDR3 is 15 residues long. Germline loops: CDR1 SQVTM, CDR2 ANQGSEA. V was clipped by 7 bases and J by 4 bases; unmatched bases: 12.

This rearrangement joins TRBV6-1 to TRBJ1-4, with D possibly TRBD1 on 6 matching bases. Germline V lookup: CDR1 MNHNS, CDR2 SASEGT. V was clipped by 3 bases and J by 8 bases, with 19 bases between them. The CDR3 sequence is 16 residues long. CDR3 in amino acids: CASSDPGRGAGEKLFF. Here the CDR3 DNA reads TGTGCCAGCAGTGACCCCGGGCGGGGGGCAGGGGAAAAACTGTTTTTT.

V and J are TRBV7-2 and TRBJ2-7, with 9 bases aligning to TRBD2. The CDR3 length is 16 residues. Germline V CDR1 and CDR2: SGHTA, FQGNSA. The V gene end was trimmed by 5 bases and the J gene end by 7 bases; junction bases not matched to a gene: 15. The CDR3 DNA follows: TGTGCCAGCAGCCAAGACCCAGCTAGCGGGAAGAGGGAGCAGTACTTC. Amino acids: CASSQDPASGKREQYF.

Written as DNA, the CDR3 is TGTGCCAGCACCAGAGCTTCTAGCACAGATACGCAGTATTTT. It is translated as CASTRASSTDTQYF. The chain is built from TRBV7-9 and TRBJ2-3, with D uncertain. V was pared by 7 bases and J by 0 bases, with 11 bases between. The CDR3 has 14 amino acids. The germline gives CDR1 SEHNR, CDR2 FQNEAQ (reference sequence).

The rearrangement links TRBV29-1 to TRBJ2-3; tentatively, D is TRBD2 (6 bases). CDR1 is SQVTM, CDR2 ANQGSEA, per germline. The CDR3 length is 13 residues. V lost 6 bases, J lost 6 bases, and 16 bases lay in between. CDR3 in amino acids: CSVGRGGLDTQYF. CDR3 sequence (DNA): TGCAGCGTGGGGCGTGGAGGGCTGGATACGCAGTATTTT.

The gene calls are TRBV19 and TRBJ1-5; TRBD1 might be the D (5 bases). The V end lost 3 bases, the J end lost 2 bases, and 20 bases lay between the germline ends. From germline, CDR1 is LNHDA and CDR2 SQIVND (reference sequence). This CDR3 contains 18 residues. This CDR3 reads CASSITRGGKNGNQPQHF. The CDR3 region has the DNA TGTGCCAGTAGTATCACAAGGGGCGGGAAAAATGGCAATCAGCCCCAGCATTTT.

J is TRBJ2-7 and V is TRBV9, with D perhaps TRBD1 (6 bases). The germline V gene has CDR1 SGDLS and CDR2 YYNGEE. The length of the CDR3 is 15 residues. V lost 3 bases and J lost 2, with 15 bases in between. The CDR3 region has the DNA TGTGCCAGCAGCGCCGGACAGATCGGCACCTACGAGCAGTACTTC. It codes for CASSAGQIGTYEQYF.

The chain uses TRBV3-1 (or the pseudogene TRBV3-2) and TRBJ1-1; D is unclear. This CDR3 spans 13 amino acids. The germline V gene encodes CDR1 LGHDT and CDR2 YNNKEL (reference sequence). V lost 0 bases, J lost 1 base, and 3 bases lay in between. The CDR3 bases are TGTGCCAGCAGCCAAGACGGGAACACTGAAGCTTTCTTT. Its translation is CASSQDGNTEAFF.

The chain carries TRBV4-1 and TRBJ2-5; 9 nucleotides align to TRBD1. V shed 3 bases and J 5 bases; nucleotides not matched to a gene: 10. The germline CDR1 and CDR2 sequences are MGHRA and YSYEKL. The CDR3 runs to 16 residues. In DNA, the CDR3 is TGCGCCAGCAGCCACGCTCCTACAGGGGGCTTGGAGACCCAGTACTTC. Translated, it gives CASSHAPTGGLETQYF.

This clone has just one count. The rearrangement uses TRBV5-6 and TRBJ1-6; D remains unclear. The CDR3 has 14 residues. V lost 0 bases, J lost 7 bases, and 8 bases lay in between. Germline V gene lookup returns CDR1 SGHDT and CDR2 YYEEEE. The CDR3 nucleotides read TGTGCCAGCAGCTTGGACCCGGGGAATTCACCCCTCCACTTT. Its translation is CASSLDPGNSPLHF.

This chain joins TRBV10-2 and TRBJ1-3; TRBD1 aligns across 9 bases. The CDR3 totals 15 residues. Germline V gene lookup returns CDR1 WSHSY and CDR2 SAAADI. The ends lost 8 bases at V and 3 bases at J; junction bases unmatched: 8. The CDR3 coding sequence is TGCGCCAGCCAAAGGGGACAGGGCATTGGAAACACCATATATTTT. Its translation is CASQRGQGIGNTIYF.

This clone was observed a few times. The V gene is TRBV5-1, the J gene TRBJ1-5; the D gene is possibly TRBD1 (5 bases). This CDR3 region has 15 residues. V lost 4 bases and J lost 0, with 11 bases in between. CDR1 is SGHRS and CDR2 is YFSETQ in the germline V gene. CDR3 amino acids: CASSLQGYSNQPQHF. In DNA, the CDR3 is TGCGCCAGCAGCCTCCAGGGTTATAGCAATCAGCCCCAGCATTTT.

The V call is TRBV19, the J call TRBJ2-2; 8 nucleotides align to TRBD1. V dropped 4 bases and J dropped 4; count of bases not matched to a gene: 8. The germline V gene has CDR1 LNHDA and CDR2 SQIVND (reference sequence). The CDR3 contains 16 residues. The CDR3 spells CASSTRQGSFTGELFF. The CDR3 DNA sequence: TGTGCCAGTAGTACAAGACAGGGGTCGTTCACCGGGGAGCTGTTTTTT.

The J gene is TRBJ1-1, the V gene TRBV19, with D uncertain. Trimming shortened V by 5 bases and J by 0 bases, and 7 bases separated the two germline ends. CDR3 size: 13 residues. Per the germline V gene, CDR1 is LNHDA and CDR2 is SQIVND (reference sequence). The CDR3 DNA reads as TGTGCCAGTAGTGTACAGATGAACACTGAAGCTTTCTTT. It yields the protein CASSVQMNTEAFF.

V gene TRBV19 combines with J gene TRBJ2-1, with 7 bases identical to TRBD1. Germline V gives CDR1 LNHDA, CDR2 SQIVND (reference sequence). V was pared by 5 bases and J by 0 bases, with 10 bases of the junction left unmatched. The CDR3 has 17 amino acids. The CDR3 spells CASSRGVRGSSYNEQFF. The CDR3 bases are TGTGCCAGTAGTCGAGGCGTCAGGGGGAGCTCCTACAATGAGCAGTTCTTC. The variable domain in full, with the rest retrieved from reference TRBV19 and TRBJ2-1, is DGGITQSPKYLFRKEGQNVTLSCEQNLNHDAMYWYRQDPGQGLRLIYYSQIVNDFQKGDIAEGYSVSREKKESFPLTVTSAQKNPTAFYLCASSRGVRGSSYNEQFFGPGTRLTVL.

This clone has just a few counts. The rearrangement links TRBV5-6 to TRBJ2-7, with TRBD1 as a possible D gene (6 bases). Trimming shortened V by 2 bases and J by 2 bases, and 11 bases separated the two germline ends. The germline CDR1 and CDR2 sequences are SGHDT and YYEEEE. CDR3 size: 14 residues. The CDR3 DNA reads TGTGCCAGCAGCTTACAGGGCAGGACCTACGAGCAGTACTTC. It yields the protein CASSLQGRTYEQYF.

The J gene is TRBJ1-6, the V gene TRBV19; weak D call: TRBD1 (5 bases). V lost 4 bases and J 3 bases, leaving 13 bases between the germline ends. CDR1 is LNHDA and CDR2 is SQIVND in the germline V gene (reference sequence). The CDR3 is 16 residues long. The CDR3 DNA is TGTGCCAGTAGTACTTCAGGGTTGATCTATAATTCACCCCTCCACTTT. Its protein is CASSTSGLIYNSPLHF.

V is TRBV19 and J is TRBJ2-2; TRBD1 aligns across 7 bases. Per germline, CDR1 LNHDA and CDR2 SQIVND (reference sequence). CDR3 length equals 14 residues. After removal of 6 bases from V and 4 bases from J, the junction contained 5 bases not matched to a gene. The CDR3: CASRDRRSTGELFF. The CDR3 DNA sequence: TGTGCCAGTAGGGACAGGAGGAGCACCGGGGAGCTGTTTTTT.

This chain links TRBV3-1 (or the pseudogene TRBV3-2) with TRBJ1-3, with D hard to call. In germline, CDR1 is LGHDT, CDR2 YNNKEL (reference sequence). V lost 4 bases and J lost 0, with 16 bases in between. The CDR3 has 17 residues. The CDR3 sequence: CASSPTRLSSSGNTIYF. For the CDR3, the DNA is TGTGCCAGCAGCCCCACAAGACTGAGCTCCTCTGGAAACACCATATATTTT.

This clone was seen a handful of times. The rearrangement uses TRBV19 and TRBJ1-5; 9 positions match TRBD1. The ends lost 4 bases at V and 7 bases at J; junction bases unmatched: 8. This CDR3 comprises 15 residues. The germline CDR1 and CDR2 sequences are LNHDA and SQIVND (reference sequence). The chain's CDR3 is CASSTQQGARQPQHF. In DNA, the CDR3 is TGTGCCAGTAGTACCCAACAGGGGGCACGGCAGCCCCAGCATTTT.

This clone was counted a few times. The chain employs TRBV5-6 and TRBJ2-7; the match to TRBD1 covers 9 bases. The V segment lost 4 bases and the J segment 3 bases; nucleotides outside the gene matches: 11. The germline gives CDR1 SGHDT, CDR2 YYEEEE. The CDR3 consists of 16 residues. CDR3 loop: CASSRPPGQGFYEQYF. The CDR3 nucleotides are TGTGCCAGCAGCCGTCCTCCCGGACAGGGGTTCTACGAGCAGTACTTC.

The gene calls are TRBV28 and TRBJ1-6; TRBD1 might be the D (6 bases). In germline, CDR1 is MDHEN, CDR2 SYDVKM. Trimming shortened V by 7 bases and J by 4 bases, and 8 bases separated the two germline ends. The CDR3 is 13 residues long. CDR3 bases: TGTGCCAGCACCAGGGGATATAATTCACCCCTCCACTTT. Its translation: CASTRGYNSPLHF.

The chain employs TRBV7-9 and TRBJ1-1; 10 nucleotides line up with TRBD1. With 4 bases clipped from V and 2 bases from J, the junction kept 10 bases outside the gene matches. In germline, CDR1 is SEHNR, CDR2 FQNEAQ (reference sequence). The length of the CDR3 is 17 residues. The CDR3 reads CASSSIRGQGSNTEAFF. The DNA for the CDR3 is TGTGCCAGCAGCTCCATAAGGGGACAGGGGAGCAACACTGAAGCTTTCTTT.

The V call is TRBV5-5, the J call TRBJ1-5; D unclear. CDR3 length: 13 amino acids. The ends were cut back, 5 bases at V and 7 bases at J, with 13 bases in the middle. Germline CDR1 SGHKS, CDR2 YYEKEE (reference sequence). This chain's CDR3 is CASSRVGEQPQHF. The CDR3 DNA sequence: TGTGCCAGCAGTAGGGTGGGAGAGCAGCCCCAGCATTTT.

Comment on this clone: Other nucleotide sequences from this sample produce the same CDR3. The rearrangement uses TRBV27 and TRBJ1-1, with D tentatively TRBD1 (6 bases). Germline CDR1 is MNHEY and CDR2 is SMNVEV (reference sequence). This CDR3 spans 13 amino acids. Trimming pared 3 bases from V and 2 bases from J, leaving 7 bases between. CDR3 amino acids: CASSFRGNTEAFF. DNA for the CDR3: TGTGCCAGCAGTTTCAGGGGAAACACTGAAGCTTTCTTT.

In this sample, this clone turned up a few times. This chain uses TRBV6-4 with TRBJ2-7, with 7 bases lining up with TRBD1. Per germline, CDR1 MRHNA and CDR2 SNTAGT. V lost 4 bases and J lost 5; bases outside the gene matches: 5. The length of the CDR3 is 13 residues. The CDR3 nucleotides read TGTGCCAGCAGTGGACAGGGATGGGACGAGCAGTACTTC. Protein sequence: CASSGQGWDEQYF.

V gene TRBV4-2 combines with J gene TRBJ1-1, with TRBD1 as a possible D gene (6 bases). The CDR3 loop spans 16 amino acids. Germline values: CDR1 LGHNA, CDR2 YNFKEQ. V was pared by 2 bases and J by 0 bases, with 13 bases between. This CDR3 is CASSQNYRVMNTEAFF. The CDR3 DNA follows: TGTGCCAGCAGCCAAAATTACAGGGTCATGAACACTGAAGCTTTCTTT.